The T cell receptor (beta chain) described here comes from a study of cytomegalovirus exposure and HLA in healthy donors. Study-wide points: Fewer N-insertions (relative to the roughly 660-donor mean) were reportedly seen in an Asian-associated ancestry cluster in a later analysis. Accounts indicate the classifier identified cytomegalovirus status with strong specificity and sensitivity.

Both 60 Vbeta primers and 13 Jbeta primers went into the PCR. Here immunoSEQ multiplex PCR was the method, and the copy in TCRdb shows in-frame clones only, minus some. The table has about 110,000 clones, around 80% seen once; the top ten hold 2.5%. The CDR3 consists of 16 residues. The V and J ends lost 1 base and 6 bases, in that order; junction bases with no gene match: 4. Germline assignment: CDR1 SGHNT and CDR2 YYREEE (reference sequence). Remarks on this clone: The target antigen is unknown.

V and J are TRBV5-4 and TRBJ1-6; 10 bases align to TRBD1. The sequenced sample consisted of PBMCs. The clonotype was recovered from a man aged 40-50 years in good health and CMV-seronegative. The CDR3 here is CASSLKTGGVNSPLHF. The CDR3 nucleotides read TGTGCCAGCAGCTTGAAGACAGGGGGCGTTAATTCACCCCTCCACTTT.